These 3 T cell receptor beta chains share one sample of origin, sequenced in a study of blood T cell repertoires in COVID-19. Profiling relied on immunoSEQ multiplex PCR, and the TCRdb table lists in-frame clones only, not all of them. This table has around 180,000 clones, 88% appearing once. Sequenced input: peripheral blood. The receptors were sampled from a man aged 55 to 70 with acute or convalescent COVID-19.

The chain links TRBV30 to TRBJ2-5; 12 bases agree with TRBD2. With V trimmed by 3 bases and J by 6 bases, 5 bases remained unmatched. CDR1 is GTSNPN, CDR2 SVGIG, per germline (reference sequence). This CDR3 is 14 amino acids long. The CDR3 region has the DNA TGTGCCTGGAGAGCGACTAGCGGGAGAAAGACCCAGTACTTC. This gives the protein CAWRATSGRKTQYF.

This clone was observed a single time. This chain links TRBV12-3 or TRBV12-4 with TRBJ2-6; maybe TRBD1 (6 bases). This CDR3 comprises 13 residues. Trimming took 5 bases from V and 13 from J, leaving 15 bases between them. In DNA form, the CDR3 reads TGTGCCAGCAGTGCCCACAGGGTAGATGTCCTGACTTTC. As protein: CASSAHRVDVLTF.

The chain recombines TRBV3-1 (or the pseudogene TRBV3-2) with TRBJ2-1, with 10 bases matching TRBD2. This CDR3 is built from 16 residues. The germline CDR1 and CDR2 sequences are LGHDT and YNNKEL (reference sequence). The J segment lost 7 bases and the V segment lost 1 base, leaving 7 bases of the junction unmatched. CDR3 residues: CASSQGPSGGRNEQFF. The CDR3, as DNA: TGTGCCAGCAGCCAAGGGCCTAGCGGGGGTAGGAATGAGCAGTTCTTC.